These 18 T cell receptor beta chains originate from one sample sequenced in a study of CD8+ T cells in alopecia areata. The authors extracted RNA and reverse transcribed it into cDNA as the sequencing template. Libraries were prepared by immunoSEQ multiplex PCR; TCRdb keeps only in-frame clonotypes and omits some of them. The sample carries 200,000 to 250,000 clones, 57% recorded once. Sample: CD4+ T cells sorted from blood, taken at week 0. These receptor sequences come from a human donor with alopecia areata.

This rearrangement joins TRBV5-4 to TRBJ1-2, with TRBD1 identical over 7 bases. CDR3 size: 16 residues. Trimming cost V 5 bases and J 0 bases; bases outside gene matches: 10. Germline V gene lookup returns CDR1 SGHNT and CDR2 YYREEE (reference sequence). The CDR3 nucleotides read TGTGCCAGCAGTTTCGACAGGGCTAGATCTAACTATGGCTACACCTTC. Translation: CASSFDRARSNYGYTF.

The chain couples TRBV30 to TRBJ2-2; possibly TRBD2 for D (6 bases). Germline CDR1 reads GTSNPN; CDR2 reads SVGIG (reference sequence). Between the trimmed V and J ends, which lost 5 bases and 2 bases, there was a span of 15 bases. The CDR3 runs 15 residues. This chain's CDR3 is CAWSGTGTNTGELFF. CDR3 DNA sequence: TGTGCCTGGTCGGGTACCGGGACTAACACCGGGGAGCTGTTTTTT.

V gene TRBV5-5 combines with J gene TRBJ1-1, with D unresolved. V gave up 0 bases and J gave up 4 bases, with 10 bases separating them. The germline V gene has CDR1 SGHKS and CDR2 YYEKEE (reference sequence). The CDR3 contains 14 residues. The CDR3 nucleotides are TGTGCCAGCAGCTTGGTAGCTGGGAGCACTGAAGCTTTCTTT. Translation: CASSLVAGSTEAFF.

V is TRBV5-1 and J is TRBJ2-7; D perhaps matches TRBD1 (6 bases). The germline CDR1 and CDR2 sequences are SGHRS and YFSETQ. There are 14 residues in the CDR3. Between the trimmed V and J ends, which lost 5 bases and 0 bases, there was a span of 12 bases. This CDR3 is CASSWGPFSYEQYF. As DNA, the CDR3 is TGCGCCAGCAGTTGGGGGCCGTTCTCCTACGAGCAGTACTTC.

The V and J genes are TRBV2 and TRBJ2-5; D uncertain. The CDR3 has 12 amino acids. Germline V lookup: CDR1 SNHLY, CDR2 FYNNEI. V was pared by 8 bases and J by 2 bases, with 9 bases between. The chain's CDR3 is CASLTLQETQYF. Here the CDR3 DNA reads TGTGCCAGCCTGACATTACAAGAGACCCAGTACTTC.

The rearrangement joins TRBV5-6 to TRBJ2-1; D is unresolved. This CDR3 is 13 amino acids long. CDR1 and CDR2 from the germline V gene are SGHDT and YYEEEE. The V end was cut by 3 bases, the J end by 7 bases, with 11 bases between. CDR3 sequence (DNA): TGTGCCAGCAGCTACGTTAGCCGGAATGAGCAGTTCTTC. Amino acid sequence: CASSYVSRNEQFF.

In its sample, this clone was seen many times. In nucleotides, the CDR3 is TGTGCCAGCAGTGCGGGAGCCGACTACAATGAGCAGTTCTTC. This gives the protein CASSAGADYNEQFF. V gene TRBV6-1 combines with J gene TRBJ2-1, with D tentatively TRBD2 (6 bases). Trimming took 4 bases from V and 3 from J, leaving 10 bases between them. Germline values: CDR1 MNHNS, CDR2 SASEGT. This CDR3 region has 14 residues.

This clone was seen more than once but under ten times. This rearrangement joins TRBV30 to TRBJ1-1; D remains ambiguous. The V gene lost 6 bases and the J gene lost 7 bases, with 15 bases spanning the gap. The germline V gene has CDR1 GTSNPN and CDR2 SVGIG (reference sequence). The CDR3 extends over 12 amino acids. The CDR3 reads CACQNGWLEAFF. DNA for the CDR3: TGTGCCTGCCAAAACGGGTGGCTTGAAGCTTTCTTT. Based on the CDR3 plus reference TRBV30 and TRBJ1-1, the full variable domain is SQTIHQWPATLVQPVGSPLSLECTVEGTSNPNLYWYRQAAGRGLQLLFYSVGIGQISSEVPQNLSASRPQDRQFILSSKKLLLSDSGFYLCACQNGWLEAFFGQGTRLTVV.

This clone was detected only a few times. This rearrangement joins TRBV11-2 to TRBJ1-3; tentative D call: TRBD1 (5 bases). Germline V gene data show CDR1 as SGHAT and CDR2 as FQNNGV. The CDR3 has 12 residues. V was pared by 5 bases and J by 8 bases, with 10 bases between. The CDR3 reads CASSPDRHTIYF. The DNA of the CDR3 is TGTGCCAGCAGCCCCGACAGACACACCATATATTTT.

J is TRBJ1-2 and V is TRBV29-1, with D perhaps matching TRBD1 (5 bases). V was shortened by 6 bases and J by 4 bases, with 12 bases between the two germline ends. The CDR3 is 12 residues long. Germline CDR1 SQVTM, CDR2 ANQGSEA. The CDR3 coding sequence is TGCAGCGTGGGGGGTCCGACCTATGGCTACACCTTC. Protein: CSVGGPTYGYTF. The complete variable domain, with remaining parts taken from reference TRBV29-1 and TRBJ1-2, reads SAVISQKPSRDICQRGTSLTIQCQVDSQVTMMFWYRQQPGQSLTLIATANQGSEATYESGFVIDKFPISRPNLTFSTLTVSNMSPEDSSIYLCSVGGPTYGYTFGSGTRLTVV.

The chain couples TRBV14 to TRBJ1-1; no firm D call. Between the trimmed V and J ends, which lost 6 bases and 0 bases, there was a span of 8 bases. The CDR3 is 13 amino acids. The germline V gene has CDR1 SGHDN and CDR2 FVKESK. The CDR3 loop is CASRRGMNTEAFF. CDR3 nucleotide sequence: TGTGCCAGCAGGCGAGGAATGAACACTGAAGCTTTCTTT.

This clone was counted a few times. J is TRBJ2-2 and V is TRBV5-1, with 8 nucleotides matching TRBD1. The germline V gene encodes CDR1 SGHRS and CDR2 YFSETQ. V lost 3 bases and J lost 5; bases outside the gene matches: 9. The CDR3 runs 16 residues. CDR3 DNA: TGCGCCAGCAGCTCCGGAGGACAGGGAATAACCGGGGAGCTGTTTTTT. Protein sequence: CASSSGGQGITGELFF.

This clone turned up a few times. The chain is built from TRBV5-4 and TRBJ2-7, with 12 bases matching TRBD2. CDR1 is SGHNT, CDR2 YYREEE, per germline (reference sequence). There are 15 residues in the CDR3. V lost 0 bases to trimming and J lost 2 bases; unmatched junction nucleotides: 0. For the CDR3, the DNA is TGTGCCAGCAGCTTGGGACTAGCGGGAGCCTACGAGCAGTACTTC. Amino acid sequence: CASSLGLAGAYEQYF.

The V gene is TRBV30, the J gene TRBJ2-7; perhaps TRBD2 as D (7 bases). This CDR3 contains 13 residues. V lost 8 bases to trimming and J lost 2 bases, with 16 bases between them. Germline V gene sequence: CDR1 GTSNPN, CDR2 SVGIG (reference sequence). The CDR3 nucleotides are TGTGCCGGGGCCCGGGGGGCGGCCTACGAGCAGTACTTC. Residues: CAGARGAAYEQYF.

This chain joins TRBV7-3 and TRBJ1-1; 7 bases map to TRBD1. The junction had 1 base not matched to a gene; V was cut back by 2 bases and J by 1 base. The CDR3 runs to 14 residues. Looked up from germline, CDR1 is SGHTA and CDR2 is FQGTGA. CDR3 region: CASSLQGGNTEAFF. CDR3 coding DNA: TGTGCCAGCAGCTTACAGGGGGGGAACACTGAAGCTTTCTTT. The variable domain in full, completed from reference TRBV7-3 and TRBJ1-1, reads GAGVSQTPSNKVTEKGKYVELRCDPISGHTALYWYRQSLGQGPEFLIYFQGTGAADDSGLPNDRFFAVRPEGSVSTLKIQRTERGDSAVYLCASSLQGGNTEAFFGQGTRLTVV.

The CDR3 DNA is TGTGCCAGCAGTTTCGACAGGGGGCGCAACTATGGCTACACCTTC. Translation gives CASSFDRGRNYGYTF. V gene TRBV6-6 combines with J gene TRBJ1-2; 10 bases map to TRBD1. This CDR3 spans 15 amino acids. With 4 bases clipped from V and 2 bases from J, the junction kept 4 bases outside the gene matches. CDR1 MNHNY and CDR2 SVGAGI come from the germline V gene (reference sequence).

The chain combines TRBV30 with TRBJ1-6; D not resolved. The germline V gene encodes CDR1 GTSNPN and CDR2 SVGIG (reference sequence). This CDR3 region has 17 residues. The V end lost 0 bases, the J end lost 2 bases, and 14 bases lay between the germline ends. CDR3 protein: CAWSVLPSRTYNSPLHF. As DNA, the CDR3 is TGTGCCTGGAGTGTATTACCCTCTCGCACCTATAATTCACCCCTCCACTTT. The entire variable domain, with the rest obtained from reference TRBV30 and TRBJ1-6, is as follows: SQTIHQWPATLVQPVGSPLSLECTVEGTSNPNLYWYRQAAGRGLQLLFYSVGIGQISSEVPQNLSASRPQDRQFILSSKKLLLSDSGFYLCAWSVLPSRTYNSPLHFGNGTRLTVT.

The DNA of the CDR3 is TGTGCCAGCAGCTCCTCGGGACAGCTCTACGAGCAGTACTTC. This translates into CASSSSGQLYEQYF. The chain recombines TRBV11-2 with TRBJ2-7; 7 bases are shared with TRBD1. Germline V lookup: CDR1 SGHAT, CDR2 FQNNGV. Trimming at V came to 4 bases and at J to 3 bases, leaving 6 bases not matched to a gene. The CDR3 sequence is 14 residues long. Full variable domain (outside the CDR3, taken from reference TRBV11-2 and TRBJ2-7): EAGVAQSPRYKIIEKRQSVAFWCNPISGHATLYWYQQILGQGPKLLIQFQNNGVVDDSQLPKDRFSAERLKGVDSTLKIQPAKLEDSAVYLCASSSSGQLYEQYFGPGTRLTVT.